A few counts support the clone carrying this TCR beta chain. What it binds is not known. The data were taken from a study of T cells in Graves' hyperthyroidism and ophthalmopathy. From RNA transcripts, TCR beta CDR3 regions were amplified. Carried out on the TCR CDR3, a first-round RT-PCR used the HTBI primer set. TCRdb reprocessed the multiplex PCR reads via MiXCR and lists one record per CDR3 protein. This table holds roughly 400,000 distinct CDR3 sequences, around 16% found once. CDR3 length: 17 residues. CDR1 DFQATT and CDR2 SNEGSKA come from the germline V gene (reference sequence). Unmatched junction bases numbered 17, after V lost 5 bases and J lost 5 bases. Study-level findings and limits: Most clonotypes expanded in thyroid above 0.001 were likewise present in blood.

This rearrangement joins TRBV20-1 to TRBJ2-1; TRBD2 matches at 8 bases. The clonotype comes from a woman between 18 and 29 years old with Graves' hyperthyroidism that later progressed to Graves' ophthalmopathy. Sequencing was carried out using blood. The CDR3 bases are TGCAGTGCTGTACGTCGGGGGGGAAAAGTGTGGGACAATGAGCAGTTCTTC. This sequence encodes CSAVRRGGKVWDNEQFF.